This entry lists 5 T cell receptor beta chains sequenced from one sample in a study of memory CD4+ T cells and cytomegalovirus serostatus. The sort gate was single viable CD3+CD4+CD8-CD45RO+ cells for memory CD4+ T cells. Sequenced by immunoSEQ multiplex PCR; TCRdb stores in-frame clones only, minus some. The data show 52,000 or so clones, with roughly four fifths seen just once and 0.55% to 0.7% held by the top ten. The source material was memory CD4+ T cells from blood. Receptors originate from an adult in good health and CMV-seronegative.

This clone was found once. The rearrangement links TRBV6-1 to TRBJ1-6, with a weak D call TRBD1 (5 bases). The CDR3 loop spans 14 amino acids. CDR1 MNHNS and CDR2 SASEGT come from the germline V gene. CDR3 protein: CGRDGVVHNSPLHF. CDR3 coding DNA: TGTGGCCGGGACGGGGTCGTACATAATTCACCCCTCCACTTT.

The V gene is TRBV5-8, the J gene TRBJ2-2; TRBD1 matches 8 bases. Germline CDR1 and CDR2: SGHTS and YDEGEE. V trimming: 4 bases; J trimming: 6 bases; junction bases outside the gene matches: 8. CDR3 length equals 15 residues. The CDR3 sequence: CASSPRTGRSGELFF. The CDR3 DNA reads TGTGCCAGCAGCCCTCGGACAGGGCGGTCCGGGGAGCTGTTTTTT.

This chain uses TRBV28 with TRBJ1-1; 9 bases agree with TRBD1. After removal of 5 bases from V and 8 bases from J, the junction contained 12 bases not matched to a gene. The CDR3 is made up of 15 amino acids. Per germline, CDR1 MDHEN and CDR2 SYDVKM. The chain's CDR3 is CASSPGTGIITEAFF. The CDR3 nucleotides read TGTGCCAGCAGTCCCGGGACAGGGATAATTACGGAAGCTTTCTTT.

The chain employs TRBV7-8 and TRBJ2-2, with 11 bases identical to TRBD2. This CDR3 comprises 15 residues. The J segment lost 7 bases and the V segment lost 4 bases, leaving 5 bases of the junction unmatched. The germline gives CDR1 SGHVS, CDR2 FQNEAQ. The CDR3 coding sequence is TGTGCCAGCAGCTACGCCGGACTAGCGGGCGGGGAGCTGTTTTTT. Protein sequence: CASSYAGLAGGELFF.

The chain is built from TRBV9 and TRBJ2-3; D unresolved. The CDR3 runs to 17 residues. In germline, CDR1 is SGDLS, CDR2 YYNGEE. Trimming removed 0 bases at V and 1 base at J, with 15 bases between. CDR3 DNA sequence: TGTGCCAGCAGCGTAGGTCCTTCGGGTCCCGGCACAGATACGCAGTATTTT. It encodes CASSVGPSGPGTDTQYF.